This T cell receptor beta chain originates from a study of blood T cell repertoires in COVID-19. Sequencing was performed with immunoSEQ multiplex PCR; in TCRdb, only in-frame clones are kept and a portion is missing. The table shows about 140,000 clones, with 84% occurring only once. The germline V gene encodes CDR1 SGHTA and CDR2 FQGTGA. The CDR3 is 14 amino acids. With 5 bases clipped from V and 2 bases from J, the junction kept 4 bases outside the gene matches. The rearrangement joins TRBV7-3 to TRBJ2-7, with 9 bases lining up with TRBD2. The specimen was peripheral blood. The TCR sequence derives from a man aged 25-40 years with COVID-19, enrolled during active disease. The CDR3 DNA sequence: TGTGCCAGCAGCCCAGCGGGAGGCCCCTACGAGCAGTACTTC. It specifies CASSPAGGPYEQYF.